This record covers a single T cell receptor beta chain. What it binds is not known. Repertoires were generated with immunoSEQ multiplex PCR, while TCRdb's copy carries only in-frame clones and drops some. The table lists around 150,000 clones, approximately 86% of them singletons. V shed 0 bases, J shed 8 bases, and the junction held 9 bases outside the gene matches. The germline gives CDR1 ENHRY, CDR2 SYGVKD. The CDR3 spans 16 residues. This entry belongs to a study of cytomegalovirus exposure and HLA in healthy donors. Study overall: The same platform was used for the roughly 120 validation repertoires as for the 666 first-cohort repertoires, as reported in a later analysis. Study results and limitations: The tendency of first-cohort TCR clusters to co-occur in the 90 to 150 validation repertoires emerged from a later analysis. The authors enumerated some 160 TCR beta chains as linked to cytomegalovirus.

This chain uses TRBV10-3 with TRBJ2-1, with 8 positions matching TRBD2. This receptor was taken from a woman younger than 30 in good health and CMV-seronegative. Sequences were obtained from PBMCs. The CDR3 spells CAISESRRGGLDEQFF. Written as DNA, the CDR3 is TGTGCCATCAGTGAGTCGAGACGGGGGGGCTTGGATGAGCAGTTCTTC.